Shown below are 16 T cell receptor beta chains from a single sample sequenced in a study of CD8 T cells in ankylosing spondylitis. Each CDR3 protein is one row after TCRdb ran MiXCR on the 5' RACE reads. Of some 200,000 distinct CDR3 sequences listed, around a sixth are singletons. Sequenced: blood, either unsorted or a sorted T cell fraction (not recorded which). These receptors all stem from a male donor between 5 and 29 years old with ankylosing spondylitis or in good health (not recorded which).

This clonotype was observed many times. The gene calls are TRBV6-2 or TRBV6-3 and TRBJ2-1; D may be TRBD1 (5 bases). The CDR3 runs to 13 residues. V was pared by 6 bases and J by 4 bases, with 10 bases between. The germline V gene encodes CDR1 MNHEY and CDR2 SVGEGT. CDR3 residues: CASRQVLYNEQFF. DNA of the CDR3: TGTGCCAGCAGACAGGTGCTGTACAATGAGCAGTTCTTC.

This clonotype was found many times. The chain combines TRBV12-3 or TRBV12-4 with TRBJ2-7, with unresolved D. Between the trimmed V and J ends, which lost 1 base and 3 bases, there was a span of 13 bases. CDR3 size: 15 residues. CDR3 coding DNA: TGTGCCAGCAGTTTAGATTTCCTTTTTAACTACGAGCAGTACGTC. As protein: CASSLDFLFNYEQYV.

This clonotype has more than one count but fewer than ten. The chain links TRBV6-1 to TRBJ2-3; D gene uncertain. The CDR3 runs to 13 residues. Deletions cut 4 bases from V and 6 bases from J, with 11 bases between. The germline gives CDR1 MNHNS, CDR2 SASEGT. In nucleotides, the CDR3 is TGTGCCAGCAGTGCATCTTTTAGGGATACGCAGTATTTT. Protein sequence: CASSASFRDTQYF.

The chain carries TRBV20-1 and TRBJ2-1; 7 nucleotides agree with TRBD1. V shed 0 bases, J shed 1 base, and the junction held 6 bases outside the gene matches. The germline V gene encodes CDR1 DFQATT and CDR2 SNEGSKA (reference sequence). The CDR3 contains 16 residues. CDR3 residues: CSARDRYRGSYNEQFF. The CDR3 nucleotides are TGCAGTGCTAGAGACCGATACAGGGGTTCCTACAATGAGCAGTTCTTC.

Many counts were recorded for this clonotype. The chain joins TRBV20-1 to TRBJ2-1; D is unclear. The CDR3 loop spans 12 amino acids. With 3 bases removed from V and 6 bases from J, the gap between germline ends came to 9 bases. Germline CDR1 and CDR2: DFQATT and SNEGSKA (reference sequence). CDR3 region: CSAREWSNEQFF. The DNA for the CDR3 is TGCAGTGCTAGGGAGTGGAGCAATGAGCAGTTCTTC.

This clonotype was seen ten or more times. The J gene is TRBJ2-7, the V gene TRBV29-1; D may be TRBD1 (5 bases). Germline V lookup: CDR1 SQVTM, CDR2 ANQGSEA. The CDR3 extends over 11 amino acids. V was pared by 4 bases and J by 4 bases, with 8 bases between. The CDR3 DNA sequence: TGCAGCGTTGGGGGCCTGTACGAGCAGTACTTC. Amino acids: CSVGGLYEQYF.

At least ten counts were recorded for this clonotype. The chain links TRBV12-3 or TRBV12-4 to TRBJ2-1; 7 nucleotides align to TRBD1. The ends lost 6 bases at V and 1 base at J; junction bases unmatched: 12. The length of the CDR3 is 17 residues. The CDR3 region is CASRGNRGRESYNEQFF. The CDR3 DNA reads as TGTGCCAGCAGGGGGAACAGGGGCCGGGAATCCTACAATGAGCAGTTCTTC.

This clonotype was picked up many times. DNA for the CDR3: TGTGCCAGTAGGAGCGCGACTGGAAACACCATATATTTT. It translates to CASRSATGNTIYF. The chain couples TRBV19 to TRBJ1-3; D uncertain. The CDR3 has 13 residues. V lost 6 bases and J lost 2, with 8 bases in between. The germline CDR1 and CDR2 sequences are LNHDA and SQIVND (reference sequence). Full variable domain (rest looked up from reference TRBV19 and TRBJ1-3): DGGITQSPKYLFRKEGQNVTLSCEQNLNHDAMYWYRQDPGQGLRLIYYSQIVNDFQKGDIAEGYSVSREKKESFPLTVTSAQKNPTAFYLCASRSATGNTIYFGEGSWLTVV.

Many counts were recorded for this clonotype. The V call is TRBV20-1, the J call TRBJ2-4, with no clear D. The CDR3 is 13 residues long. CDR1 and CDR2 from the germline V gene are DFQATT and SNEGSKA (reference sequence). V lost 3 bases and J 8 bases, leaving 14 bases between the germline ends. DNA for the CDR3: TGCAGTGCTAGCCTTCTCAAGTCGGACATTCAGTACTTC. Translation gives CSASLLKSDIQYF.

The rearrangement joins TRBV10-3 to TRBJ2-1, with a tentative D call TRBD1 (6 bases). Trimming took off 7 bases at V and 9 bases at J, with 10 bases between the two ends. In germline, CDR1 is ENHRY, CDR2 SYGVKD. The CDR3 is made up of 11 amino acids. The CDR3 coding sequence is TGTGCCATCACCGCAGGGGTTGAGCAGTTCTTC. This codes for CAITAGVEQFF.

This clonotype was counted ten times or more. The chain has TRBV5-1 and TRBJ2-3; D gene uncertain. The CDR3 spans 14 residues. Germline lookup yields CDR1 SGHRS and CDR2 YFSETQ. V was pared by 0 bases and J by 6 bases, with 11 bases between. The DNA for the CDR3 is TGCGCCAGCAGCTTGGTTGACAACCGGGATACGCAGTATTTT. This sequence encodes CASSLVDNRDTQYF.

This clonotype was detected ten times or more. The V gene is TRBV24-1, the J gene TRBJ2-1; 11 bases agree with TRBD1. The CDR3 totals 17 residues. The V segment lost 5 bases and the J segment 6 bases; nucleotides outside the gene matches: 11. CDR1 KGHDR and CDR2 SFDVKD come from the germline V gene. This CDR3 reads CATSGLSPGQGGNEQFF. The DNA for the CDR3 is TGTGCCACCAGTGGTCTCAGTCCGGGACAGGGGGGCAATGAGCAGTTCTTC.

In its sample, this clonotype was seen many times. The rearrangement joins TRBV29-1 to TRBJ2-5; 10 positions agree with TRBD2. The CDR3 has 13 residues. Germline V gene data show CDR1 as SQVTM and CDR2 as ANQGSEA. The trim removed 1 base at V and 4 bases at J, leaving 0 bases unmatched. In DNA, the CDR3 is TGCAGCGTTGAAGGACTAGCGGGAGAGACCCAGTACTTC. It yields the protein CSVEGLAGETQYF.

This clonotype was seen many times. Written as DNA, the CDR3 is TGCAGCGTGAGACCCGGCACTGAAGCTTTCTTT. Encoded protein: CSVRPGTEAFF. This chain links TRBV29-1 with TRBJ1-1; D not resolved. Trimming took off 6 bases at V and 4 bases at J, with 9 bases between the two ends. Germline V gene sequence: CDR1 SQVTM, CDR2 ANQGSEA. This CDR3 is 11 amino acids long.

This clonotype was seen repeatedly, ten times or more. This chain connects TRBV18 to TRBJ2-2; no definite D call. The CDR3 loop spans 16 amino acids. The V and J ends lost 2 bases and 0 bases respectively, with 10 bases between them. Germline V gene lookup returns CDR1 KGHSH and CDR2 LQKENI. CDR3 region: CASSPLSVPNTGELFF. The CDR3 region has the DNA TGTGCCAGCTCACCATTGTCTGTCCCGAACACCGGGGAGCTGTTTTTT.

This clonotype was observed a few times. The chain links TRBV5-1 to TRBJ2-1; 13 nucleotides agree with TRBD2. Germline V gene lookup returns CDR1 SGHRS and CDR2 YFSETQ. Trimming removed 1 base from V and 9 bases from J; junction bases left unmatched: 22. This CDR3 has 21 residues. The CDR3 nucleotides are TGCGCCAGCAGCTTGCCAGCGACCACTAGCGGGAGGGCCGGGGCGTCTCGTGAGCAGTTCTTC. The encoded protein is CASSLPATTSGRAGASREQFF. The whole variable domain, filled in from reference TRBV5-1 and TRBJ2-1, reads KAGVTQTPRYLIKTRGQQVTLSCSPISGHRSVSWYQQTPGQGLQFLFEYFSETQRNKGNFPGRFSGRQFSNSRSEMNVSTLELGDSALYLCASSLPATTSGRAGASREQFFGPGTRLTVL.